The 8 T cell receptor beta chains listed next were all sequenced from one sample in a study of blood T cell repertoires in COVID-19. Some clones are missing from TCRdb's copy, which holds only in-frame ones; the method was immunoSEQ multiplex PCR. The sample has roughly 140,000 clones; almost 85% are singletons. The sample consisted of peripheral blood. These receptors were obtained from a man aged 45 to 65 with acute or convalescent COVID-19.

This chain uses TRBV9 with TRBJ2-7; TRBD1 is a possible D gene (6 bases). There are 14 residues in the CDR3. Trimming stripped 6 bases from V and 6 bases from J, with 19 bases between. Germline V gene data show CDR1 as SGDLS and CDR2 as YYNGEE. DNA of the CDR3: TGTGCCAGCACCCCTGGGGCAGGGGCGGCCGAGCAGTACTTC. It translates to CASTPGAGAAEQYF.

The chain has TRBV9 and TRBJ2-7; possibly TRBD1 for D (5 bases). Between the trimmed V and J ends, which lost 0 bases and 7 bases, there was a span of 14 bases. In germline, CDR1 is SGDLS, CDR2 YYNGEE. The CDR3 totals 14 residues. The CDR3 nucleotides are TGTGCCAGCAGCGTAGCCCCCGAAGCAGGGGAGCAGTACTTC. Protein sequence: CASSVAPEAGEQYF.

The J gene is TRBJ1-5, the V gene TRBV6-5; D uncertain. CDR3 length: 14 residues. Germline V gene data show CDR1 as MNHEY and CDR2 as SVGAGI. V dropped 6 bases and J dropped 6 bases, with 15 bases sitting between them. The CDR3 loop is CASRPRGLAQPQHF. The CDR3 DNA follows: TGTGCCAGCAGACCCCGGGGTTTGGCTCAGCCCCAGCATTTT.

The chain employs TRBV10-3 and TRBJ1-5; 10 positions match TRBD1. Germline V gene lookup returns CDR1 ENHRY and CDR2 SYGVKD. The V and J ends lost 6 bases and 4 bases, in that order; junction bases with no gene match: 3. This CDR3 is built from 14 residues. The CDR3 here is CAIRGTGANQPQHF. The CDR3 DNA is TGTGCCATCAGAGGGACAGGGGCGAATCAGCCCCAGCATTTT.

The J gene is TRBJ2-1, the V gene TRBV7-2; 9 nucleotides line up with TRBD2. The CDR3 length is 15 residues. V shed 3 bases, J shed 3 bases, and the junction held 3 bases outside the gene matches. Per the germline V gene, CDR1 is SGHTA and CDR2 is FQGNSA. The CDR3 bases are TGTGCCAGCAGCTTGACTAGCGGCAACTACAATGAGCAGTTCTTC. It yields the protein CASSLTSGNYNEQFF. The variable domain in full, with the rest retrieved from reference TRBV7-2 and TRBJ2-1, is GAGVSQSPSNKVTEKGKDVELRCDPISGHTALYWYRQSLGQGLEFLIYFQGNSAPDKSGLPSDRFSAERTGGSVSTLTIQRTQQEDSAVYLCASSLTSGNYNEQFFGPGTRLTVL.

The genes are TRBV14 and TRBJ2-2, with D possibly TRBD2 on 5 matching bases. Germline V gives CDR1 SGHDN, CDR2 FVKESK. Deletions cut 4 bases from V and 0 bases from J, with 12 bases between. The CDR3 is 16 residues long. The CDR3 loop reads CASSRFSGTNTGELFF. Here the CDR3 DNA reads TGTGCCAGCAGCCGTTTTTCGGGGACGAACACCGGGGAGCTGTTTTTT.

The chain employs TRBV9 and TRBJ2-3; the match to TRBD1 covers 7 bases. The V segment lost 3 bases and the J segment 14 bases; nucleotides outside the gene matches: 3. Per germline, CDR1 SGDLS and CDR2 YYNGEE. CDR3 length: 10 residues. The CDR3 is CASSGDSRYF. The CDR3 region has the DNA TGTGCCAGCAGCGGGGACAGTCGGTATTTT.

The V call is TRBV24-1, the J call TRBJ2-7, with 8 bases lining up with TRBD2. The J segment lost 3 bases and the V segment lost 8 bases, leaving 8 bases of the junction unmatched. CDR1 and CDR2 (germline): KGHDR, SFDVKD. This CDR3 comprises 14 residues. CDR3 amino acids: CATKRERECYEQYF. The CDR3 coding sequence is TGTGCCACCAAAAGGGAGCGGGAGTGCTACGAGCAGTACTTC.